This T cell receptor beta chain is from a study of T cell changes during pregnancy in multiple sclerosis (dated 2019 in TCRdb). The study in broad terms: In women with multiple sclerosis, the researchers looked at how the T cell repertoire shifted as pregnancy progressed.

In its sample, this clone was seen once. Which antigen it targets is not known. No per-base quality is available; no much larger clone lies one base away. The V and J ends are trimmed by 9 bases and 1 base, leaving 12 bases between them. In the germline V gene (reference sequence), CDR1 corresponds to LNHNV and CDR2 to YYDKDF. The CDR3 numbers 13 residues from cysteine through phenylalanine. Only the CDR3 part of the read is kept: 39 bases, read in frame from the first base. The method behind the library was the immunoSEQ multiplex PCR assay. TCRdb obtained this table from immuneACCESS and retained in-frame rearrangements with V and J assigned. These tables miss some clones; where compared with another copy, unresolved V genes account for less than half of the shortfall, and the remainder is unexplained. This sample gives around 70,000 clones in total; approximately 90% of them show up just once. The leading ten clones occupy more than 1.2% of the sample.

The origin of this receptor is a female donor with multiple sclerosis, enrolled in a pregnancy study. Source: peripheral blood, taken in the third trimester of pregnancy. This chain is built from TRBV15 and TRBJ1-1; possibly the D gene is TRBD1, per 6 matching bases. The CDR3 sequence is CATRGQWNTEAFF. The nucleotide sequence reads TGTGCCACTCGCGGACAGTGGAACACTGAAGCTTTCTTT.